This T cell receptor (beta chain) was recovered during a study of blood T cell repertoires in COVID-19. About the research overall: There were acute and convalescent COVID-19 samples, and they came from the United States, Italy and Spain. Sample material is recorded as cDNA or gDNA derived from T cells, B-cell-depleted T cells, or PBMCs.

Source study methods: Amplification from reference gene primers served as the basis for estimated nucleated cell counts. The assay was immunoSEQ multiplex PCR, and TCRdb's table has in-frame clones only and misses some. V and J calls plus clone size are reproduced from that table; the DNA served to infer D and trimming. The data show about 260,000 clones, roughly 86% seen once. Germline trimming cut 6 bases from V and 3 bases from J; bases unmatched to any gene: 9. The CDR3 has 15 residues. CDR1 SGHTA and CDR2 FQGNSA come from the germline V gene. J is TRBJ2-7 and V is TRBV7-2; TRBD2 matches at 9 bases. This sequence was found in a man aged 35 to 55 with active or convalescent COVID-19. The sequenced sample consisted of peripheral blood. The CDR3 sequence: CASSFSGSGSYEQYF. For the CDR3, the DNA is TGTGCCAGCAGTTTTAGCGGGAGCGGTAGCTACGAGCAGTACTTC. Filled out from reference TRBV7-2 and TRBJ2-7, the complete variable domain reads GAGVSQSPSNKVTEKGKDVELRCDPISGHTALYWYRQSLGQGLEFLIYFQGNSAPDKSGLPSDRFSAERTGGSVSTLTIQRTQQEDSAVYLCASSFSGSGSYEQYFGPGTRLTVT.